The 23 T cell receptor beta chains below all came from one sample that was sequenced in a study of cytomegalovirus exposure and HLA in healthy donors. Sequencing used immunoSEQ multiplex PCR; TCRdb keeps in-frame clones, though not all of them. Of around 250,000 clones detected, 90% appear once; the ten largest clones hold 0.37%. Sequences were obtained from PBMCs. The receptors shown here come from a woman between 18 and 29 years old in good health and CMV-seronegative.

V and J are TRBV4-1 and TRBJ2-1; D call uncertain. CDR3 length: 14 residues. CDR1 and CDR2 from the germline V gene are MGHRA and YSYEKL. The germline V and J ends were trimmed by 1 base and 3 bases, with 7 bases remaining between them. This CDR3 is CASSQVQDYNEQFF. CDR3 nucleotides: TGCGCCAGCAGCCAAGTGCAGGACTACAATGAGCAGTTCTTC.

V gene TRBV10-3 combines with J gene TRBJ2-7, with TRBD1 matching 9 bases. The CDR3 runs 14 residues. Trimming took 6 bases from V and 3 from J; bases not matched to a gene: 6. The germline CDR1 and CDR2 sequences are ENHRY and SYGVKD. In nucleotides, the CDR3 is TGTGCCATCAGCCTCGGACAGGGGAGCTACGAGCAGTACGTC. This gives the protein CAISLGQGSYEQYV.

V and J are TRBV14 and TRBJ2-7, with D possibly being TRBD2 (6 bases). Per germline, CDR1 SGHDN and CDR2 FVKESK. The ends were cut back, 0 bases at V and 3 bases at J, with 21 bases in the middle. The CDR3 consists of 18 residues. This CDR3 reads CASSQDSGPGVGNYEQYV. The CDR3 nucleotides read TGTGCCAGCAGCCAAGATTCAGGCCCGGGGGTCGGTAACTACGAGCAGTACGTC.

The CDR3 DNA sequence: TGTGCCAGCAGTCACCCGGGACAGGGATACGAGCAGTACTTC. This codes for CASSHPGQGYEQYF. The gene calls are TRBV7-9 and TRBJ2-7, with 9 positions matching TRBD1. V gave up 6 bases and J gave up 4 bases; unmatched junction bases: 7. This CDR3 comprises 14 residues. CDR1 is SEHNR, CDR2 FQNEAQ, per germline (reference sequence).

In DNA, the CDR3 is TGCGCCAGCAGCTTGGTGGTGAGAGAAGAGCAGTTCTTC. Protein product: CASSLVVREEQFF. The J gene is TRBJ2-1, the V gene TRBV5-1; no clear D gene. V was clipped by 0 bases and J by 10 bases, with 11 bases between them. The CDR3 loop spans 13 amino acids. Germline V gene sequence: CDR1 SGHRS, CDR2 YFSETQ.

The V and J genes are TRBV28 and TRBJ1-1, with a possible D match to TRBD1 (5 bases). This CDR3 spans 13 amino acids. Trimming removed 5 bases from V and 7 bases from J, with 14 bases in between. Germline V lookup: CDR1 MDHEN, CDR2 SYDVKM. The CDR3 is CASSLLSTVEAFF. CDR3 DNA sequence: TGTGCCAGCAGTCTACTGTCGACAGTTGAAGCTTTCTTT.

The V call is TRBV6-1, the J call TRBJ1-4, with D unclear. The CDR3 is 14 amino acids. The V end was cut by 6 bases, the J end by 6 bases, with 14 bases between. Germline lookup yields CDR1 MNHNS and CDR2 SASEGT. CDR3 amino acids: CASSPGYFDEKLFF. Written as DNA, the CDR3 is TGTGCCAGCAGCCCGGGTTATTTTGATGAAAAACTGTTTTTT.

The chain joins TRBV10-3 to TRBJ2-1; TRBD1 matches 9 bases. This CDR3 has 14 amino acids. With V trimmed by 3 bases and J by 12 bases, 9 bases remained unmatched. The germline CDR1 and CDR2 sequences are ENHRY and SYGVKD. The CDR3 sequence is CAISDPGTGFAQFF. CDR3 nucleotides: TGTGCCATCAGTGACCCCGGGACAGGGTTTGCGCAGTTCTTC.

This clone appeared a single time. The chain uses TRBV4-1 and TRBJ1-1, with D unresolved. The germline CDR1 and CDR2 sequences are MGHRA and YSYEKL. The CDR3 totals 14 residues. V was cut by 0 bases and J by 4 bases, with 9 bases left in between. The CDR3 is CASSQDRSPTEAFF. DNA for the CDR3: TGCGCCAGCAGCCAAGATCGGAGTCCCACTGAAGCTTTCTTT.

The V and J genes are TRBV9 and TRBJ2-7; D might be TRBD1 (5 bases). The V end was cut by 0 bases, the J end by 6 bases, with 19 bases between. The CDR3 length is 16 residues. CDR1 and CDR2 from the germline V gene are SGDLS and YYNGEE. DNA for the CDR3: TGTGCCAGCAGCGTAGCTAGTCAGGCAGGGCTGGGCGAGCAGTACGTC. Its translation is CASSVASQAGLGEQYV.

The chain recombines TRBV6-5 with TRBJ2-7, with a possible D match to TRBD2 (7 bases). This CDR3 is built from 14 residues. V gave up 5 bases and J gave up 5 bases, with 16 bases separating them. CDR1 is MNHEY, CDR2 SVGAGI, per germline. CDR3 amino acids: CASSQWGGANEQYF. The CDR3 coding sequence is TGTGCCAGCAGTCAGTGGGGGGGGGCCAACGAGCAGTACTTC.

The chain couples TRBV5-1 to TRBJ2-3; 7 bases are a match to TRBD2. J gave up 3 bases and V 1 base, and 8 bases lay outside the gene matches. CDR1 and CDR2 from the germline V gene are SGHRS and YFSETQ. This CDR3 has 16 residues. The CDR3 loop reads CASSLLESSGTDTQYF. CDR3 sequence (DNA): TGCGCCAGCAGCTTGCTCGAGTCTAGCGGAACAGATACGCAGTATTTT.

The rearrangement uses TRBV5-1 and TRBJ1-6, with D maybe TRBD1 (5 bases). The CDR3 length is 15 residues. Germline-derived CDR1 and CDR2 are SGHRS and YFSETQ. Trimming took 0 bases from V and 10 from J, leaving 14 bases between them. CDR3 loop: CASSLGRQGLSPLHF. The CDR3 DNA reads TGCGCCAGCAGCTTGGGACGGCAGGGCTTGTCACCCCTCCACTTT.

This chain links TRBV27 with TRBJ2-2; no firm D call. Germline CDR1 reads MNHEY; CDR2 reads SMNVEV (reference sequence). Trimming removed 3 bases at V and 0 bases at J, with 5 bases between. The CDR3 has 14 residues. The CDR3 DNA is TGTGCCAGCAGTTTTAGTTCGAACACCGGGGAGCTGTTTTTT. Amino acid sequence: CASSFSSNTGELFF.

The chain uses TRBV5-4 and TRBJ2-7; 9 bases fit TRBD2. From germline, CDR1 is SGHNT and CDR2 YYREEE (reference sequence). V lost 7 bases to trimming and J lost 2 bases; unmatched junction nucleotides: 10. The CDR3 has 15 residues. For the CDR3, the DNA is TGTGCCAGCGGATTAGCGGGGGCTCCCACCTACGAGCAGTACGTC. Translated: CASGLAGAPTYEQYV.

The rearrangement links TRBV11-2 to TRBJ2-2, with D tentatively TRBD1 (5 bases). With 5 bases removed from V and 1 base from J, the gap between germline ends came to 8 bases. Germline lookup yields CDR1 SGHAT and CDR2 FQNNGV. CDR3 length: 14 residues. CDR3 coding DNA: TGTGCCAGCAGCCTCGACAGGAACACCGGGGAGCTGTTTTTT. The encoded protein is CASSLDRNTGELFF.

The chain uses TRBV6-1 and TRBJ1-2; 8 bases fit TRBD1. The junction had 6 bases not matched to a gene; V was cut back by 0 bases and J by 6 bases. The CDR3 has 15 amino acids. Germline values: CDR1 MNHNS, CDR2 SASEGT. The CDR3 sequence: CASSEAEDRVNGYTF. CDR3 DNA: TGTGCCAGCAGTGAAGCCGAGGACAGGGTCAATGGCTACACCTTC.

The CDR3 nucleotides read TGTGCCAGCAGGACCGGGACAGTGACGTTGGGGGATGGCTACACCTTC. This codes for CASRTGTVTLGDGYTF. The chain has TRBV28 and TRBJ1-2; 7 bases are shared with TRBD1. The ends lost 6 bases at V and 6 bases at J; junction bases unmatched: 16. Germline V gene data show CDR1 as MDHEN and CDR2 as SYDVKM. CDR3 length equals 16 residues.

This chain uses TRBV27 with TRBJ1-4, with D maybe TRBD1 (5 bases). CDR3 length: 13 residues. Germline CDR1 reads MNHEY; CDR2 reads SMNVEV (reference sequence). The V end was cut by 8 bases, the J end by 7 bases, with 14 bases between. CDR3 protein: CASGHRMREKLFF. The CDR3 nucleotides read TGTGCCAGCGGACATCGGATGCGTGAAAAACTGTTTTTT.

CDR3 protein: CASKGVLGQETQYF. CDR3 nucleotides: TGTGCCAGCAAAGGGGTCTTGGGCCAAGAGACCCAGTACTTC. The chain carries TRBV6-5 and TRBJ2-5; a possible D gene is TRBD1 (5 bases). CDR3 length equals 14 residues. V was trimmed by 7 bases and J by 1 base, leaving 13 bases between them. Germline CDR1 reads MNHEY; CDR2 reads SVGAGI.

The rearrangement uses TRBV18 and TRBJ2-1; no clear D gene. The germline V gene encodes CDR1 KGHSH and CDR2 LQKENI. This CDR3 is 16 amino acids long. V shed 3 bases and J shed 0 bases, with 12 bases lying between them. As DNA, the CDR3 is TGTGCCAGCTCACCTGAGAGGATAAGCTCCTACAATGAGCAGTTCTTC. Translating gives CASSPERISSYNEQFF. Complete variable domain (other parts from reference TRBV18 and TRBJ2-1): NAGVMQNPRHLVRRRGQEARLRCSPMKGHSHVYWYRQLPEEGLKFMVYLQKENIIDESGMPKERFSAEFPKEGPSILRIQQVVRGDSAAYFCASSPERISSYNEQFFGPGTRLTVL.

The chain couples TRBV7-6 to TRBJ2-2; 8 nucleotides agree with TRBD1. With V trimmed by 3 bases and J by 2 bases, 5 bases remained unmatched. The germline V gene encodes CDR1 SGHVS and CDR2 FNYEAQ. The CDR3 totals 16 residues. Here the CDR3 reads CASSFRQGLNTGELFF. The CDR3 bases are TGTGCCAGCAGCTTCCGACAGGGGCTTAACACCGGGGAGCTGTTTTTT.

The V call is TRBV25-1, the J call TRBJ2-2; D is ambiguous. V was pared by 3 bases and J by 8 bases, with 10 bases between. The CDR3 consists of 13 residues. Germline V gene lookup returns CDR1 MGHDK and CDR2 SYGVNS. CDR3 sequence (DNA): TGTGCCAGCAGTGAGTCCGCGAGGGGGGAGCTGTTTTTT. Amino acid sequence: CASSESARGELFF.